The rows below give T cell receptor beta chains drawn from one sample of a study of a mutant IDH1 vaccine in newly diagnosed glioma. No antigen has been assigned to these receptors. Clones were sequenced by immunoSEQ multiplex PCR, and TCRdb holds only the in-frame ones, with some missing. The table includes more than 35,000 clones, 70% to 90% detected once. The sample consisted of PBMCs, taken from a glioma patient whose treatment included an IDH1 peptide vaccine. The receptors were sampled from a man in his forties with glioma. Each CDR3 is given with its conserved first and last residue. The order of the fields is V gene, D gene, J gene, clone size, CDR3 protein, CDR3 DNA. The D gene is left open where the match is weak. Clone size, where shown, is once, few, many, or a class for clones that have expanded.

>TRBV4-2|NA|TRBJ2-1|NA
CASSFAKGVSPSASYNEQFF
TGTGCCAGCAGCTTTGCAAAGGGGGTTTCTCCTAGCGCCTCCTACAATGAGCAGTTCTTC
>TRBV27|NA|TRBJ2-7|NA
CASNPRFPGPYEQYF
TGTGCCAGCAACCCGCGGTTCCCAGGTCCCTACGAGCAGTACTTC
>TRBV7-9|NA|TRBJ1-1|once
CASSLGGGTEAFF
TGTGCCAGCAGCTTAGGGGGAGGGACTGAAGCTTTCTTT
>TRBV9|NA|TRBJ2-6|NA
CASSVGVSSGANVLTF
TGTGCCAGCAGCGTCGGAGTGAGCTCTGGGGCCAACGTCCTGACTTTC
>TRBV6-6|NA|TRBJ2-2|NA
CASSYRPWGTGELFF
TGTGCCAGCAGTTACCGACCCTGGGGCACCGGGGAGCTGTTTTTT
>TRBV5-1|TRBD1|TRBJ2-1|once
CASSLVGQSYNEQFF
TGCGCCAGCAGCTTGGTGGGACAGTCCTACAATGAGCAGTTCTTC
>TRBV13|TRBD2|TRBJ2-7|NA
CASSLGRTPSGVSYEQYF
TGTGCCAGCAGCTTAGGGCGGACACCGAGCGGGGTTTCCTACGAGCAGTACTTC
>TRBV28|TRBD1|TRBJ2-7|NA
CASSATGDEQYF
TGTGCCAGCAGTGCGACAGGGGACGAGCAGTACTTC
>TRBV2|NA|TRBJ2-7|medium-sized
CASSDVGHYEQYF
TGTGCCAGCAGTGATGTCGGCCACTACGAGCAGTACTTC
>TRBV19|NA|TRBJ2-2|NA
CASTIGVANTGELFF
TGTGCCAGTACCATTGGGGTCGCGAACACCGGGGAGCTGTTTTTT
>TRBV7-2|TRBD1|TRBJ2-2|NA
CASTLRQGAGTGELFF
TGTGCCAGCACCCTCCGACAGGGGGCGGGCACCGGGGAGCTGTTTTTT
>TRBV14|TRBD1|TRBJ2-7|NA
CASSSGTGVYEQYF
TGTGCCAGCAGCTCCGGGACAGGGGTATACGAGCAGTACTTC
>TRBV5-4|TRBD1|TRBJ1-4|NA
CASSGTDNEKLFF
TGTGCCAGCAGCGGGACAGATAATGAAAAACTGTTTTTT
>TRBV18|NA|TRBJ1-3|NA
CASSSYPRQVYSGNTIYF
TGTGCCAGCTCCAGCTACCCACGACAGGTTTACTCTGGAAACACCATATATTTT
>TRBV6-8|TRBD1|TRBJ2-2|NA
CASSGGDRVRGELFF
TGTGCCAGCAGTGGGGGGGACAGGGTGCGGGGGGAGCTGTTTTTT
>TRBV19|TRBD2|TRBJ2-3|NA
CASALAGYGTQYF
TGTGCCAGTGCGCTAGCGGGATACGGTACGCAGTATTTT
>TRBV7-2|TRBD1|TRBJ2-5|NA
CASSLGQEETQYF
TGTGCCAGCAGCCTGGGACAGGAAGAGACCCAGTACTTC
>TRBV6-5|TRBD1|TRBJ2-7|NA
CASSGGQGSSYEQYF
TGTGCCAGCAGTGGAGGACAGGGTAGTTCCTACGAGCAGTACTTC
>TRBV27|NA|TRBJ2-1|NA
CASKPNHYNEQFF
TGTGCCAGCAAGCCCAACCATTACAATGAGCAGTTCTTC